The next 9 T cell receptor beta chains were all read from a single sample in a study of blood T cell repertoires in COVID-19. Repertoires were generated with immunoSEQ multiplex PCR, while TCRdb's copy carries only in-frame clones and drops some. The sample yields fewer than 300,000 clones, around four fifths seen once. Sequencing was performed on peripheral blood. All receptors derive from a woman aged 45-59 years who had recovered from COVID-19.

CDR3: CASSHTAGTRHYNEQFF. The CDR3 DNA is TGTGCCAGCAGTCACACCGCCGGGACTAGACACTACAATGAGCAGTTCTTC. J is TRBJ2-1 and V is TRBV27; the match to TRBD2 covers 8 bases. Trimming cost V 5 bases and J 3 bases; bases outside gene matches: 12. This CDR3 spans 17 amino acids. Germline lookup yields CDR1 MNHEY and CDR2 SMNVEV (reference sequence).

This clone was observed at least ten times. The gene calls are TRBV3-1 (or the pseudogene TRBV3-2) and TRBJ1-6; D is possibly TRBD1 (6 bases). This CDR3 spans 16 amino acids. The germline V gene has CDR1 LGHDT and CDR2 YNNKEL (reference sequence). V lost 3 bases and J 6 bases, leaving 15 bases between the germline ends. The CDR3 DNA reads TGTGCCAGCAGCCACGGGGGGGCTAAGAGTAATTCACCCCTCCACTTT. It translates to CASSHGGAKSNSPLHF.

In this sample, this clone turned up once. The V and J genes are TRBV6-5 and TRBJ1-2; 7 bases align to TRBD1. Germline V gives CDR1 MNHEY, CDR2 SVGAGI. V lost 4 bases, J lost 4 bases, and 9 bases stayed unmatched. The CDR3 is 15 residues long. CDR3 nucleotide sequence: TGTGCCAGCAGTTCCCCTAGACAGGGTCGCTATGGCTACACCTTC. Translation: CASSSPRQGRYGYTF.

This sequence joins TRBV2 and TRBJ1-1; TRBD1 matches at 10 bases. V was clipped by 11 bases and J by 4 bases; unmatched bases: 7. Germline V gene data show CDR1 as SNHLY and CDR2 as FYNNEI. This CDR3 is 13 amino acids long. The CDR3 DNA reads TGTGCCGGAGCCGGGACAGGGGTCACTGAAGCTTTCTTT. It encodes CAGAGTGVTEAFF.

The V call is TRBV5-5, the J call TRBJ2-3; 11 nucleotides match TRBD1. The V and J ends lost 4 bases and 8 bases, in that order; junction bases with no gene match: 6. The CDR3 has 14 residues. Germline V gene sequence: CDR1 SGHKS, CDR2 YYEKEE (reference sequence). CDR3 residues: CASSGQGALITQYF. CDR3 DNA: TGTGCCAGCAGCGGACAGGGGGCGCTTATTACGCAGTATTTT.

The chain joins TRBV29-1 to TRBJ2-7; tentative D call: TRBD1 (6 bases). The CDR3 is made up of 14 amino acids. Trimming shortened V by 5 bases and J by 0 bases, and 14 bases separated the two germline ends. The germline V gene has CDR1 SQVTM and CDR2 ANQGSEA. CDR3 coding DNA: TGCAGCGTTAAATCAGGGGTTAGCTCCTACGAGCAGTACTTC. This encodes CSVKSGVSSYEQYF.

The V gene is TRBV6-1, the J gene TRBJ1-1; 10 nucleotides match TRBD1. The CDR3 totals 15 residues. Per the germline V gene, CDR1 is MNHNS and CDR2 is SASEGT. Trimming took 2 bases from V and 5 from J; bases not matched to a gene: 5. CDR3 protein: CASSEPGQGPTEAFF. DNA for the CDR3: TGTGCCAGCAGTGAACCGGGACAGGGGCCAACTGAAGCTTTCTTT.

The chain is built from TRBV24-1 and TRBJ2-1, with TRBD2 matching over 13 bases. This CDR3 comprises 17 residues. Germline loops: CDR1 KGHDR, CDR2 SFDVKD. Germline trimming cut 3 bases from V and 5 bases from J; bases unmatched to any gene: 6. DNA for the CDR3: TGTGCCACCAGTGATCCGAGGGGGACTAGCGGGAACAATGAGCAGTTCTTC. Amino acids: CATSDPRGTSGNNEQFF.

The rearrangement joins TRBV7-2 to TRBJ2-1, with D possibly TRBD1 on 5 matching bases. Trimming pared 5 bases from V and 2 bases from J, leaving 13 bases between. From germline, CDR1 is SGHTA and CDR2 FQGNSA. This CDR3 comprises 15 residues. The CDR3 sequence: CASSRGARTYNEQFF. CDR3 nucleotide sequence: TGTGCCAGCAGCCGTGGGGCCCGTACCTACAATGAGCAGTTCTTC.